This entry features one T cell receptor (beta chain) sequence. Antigen specificity is unknown. The data were taken from a study of graft-versus-host responses after intestinal transplantation. Study observations and caveats: Ileal or blood samples showed some GvH clones first, and such clones were also found in recipient marrow. Graft-versus-host to host-versus-graft clonal ratios in allografts were high in patients with graft-donor T cell macrochimerism. Early after transplant, HvG clones declined as circulating GvH clones peaked.

Deletions cut 3 bases from V and 1 base from J, with 13 bases between. Germline-derived CDR1 and CDR2 are LNHDA and SQIVND (reference sequence). The CDR3 has 15 amino acids. Here immunoSEQ multiplex PCR was the method, and the copy in TCRdb shows in-frame clones only, minus some. Of around 100,000 clones in the sample, 93% were seen once. The receptor was derived from a human donor who received an intestinal transplant. The gene calls are TRBV19 and TRBJ2-7, with D perhaps TRBD1 (6 bases). Sample: unstimulated CD8+ T cells sorted from spleen or lymph node cells, taken before intestinal transplant. CDR3 nucleotide sequence: TGTGCCAGTAGTATCAACAGGGAAGTTTCCTACGAGCAGTACTTC. Its protein product is CASSINREVSYEQYF.